Listed here are 16 T cell receptor beta chains from one sample, sequenced in a study of cytomegalovirus exposure and HLA in healthy donors. In the PCR, 60 Vbeta and 13 Jbeta primers were used. Profiled with immunoSEQ multiplex PCR; TCRdb holds only in-frame clones, not every one. The table records about 200,000 clones, around 79% of them present only once. What was sequenced was PBMCs. These receptors were taken from a male donor in good health and CMV-seropositive.

The CDR3 sequence is CASSPDRSYGYTF. The CDR3 nucleotides are TGTGCCAGCAGCCCTGACAGGTCCTATGGCTACACCTTC. The chain carries TRBV7-3 and TRBJ1-2; possible D gene TRBD1, 6 bases. V lost 5 bases and J lost 4, with 11 bases in between. This CDR3 has 13 residues. Germline CDR1 reads SGHTA; CDR2 reads FQGTGA.

The chain has TRBV7-3 and TRBJ2-7, with D maybe TRBD2 (6 bases). Germline values: CDR1 SGHTA, CDR2 FQGTGA. This CDR3 has 14 residues. The V end was cut by 5 bases, the J end by 1 base, with 12 bases between. The CDR3 nucleotides read TGTGCCAGCAGCCTTGGGGGGAGATCCTACGAGCAGTACTTC. Protein sequence: CASSLGGRSYEQYF. The whole variable domain, remainder taken from reference TRBV7-3 and TRBJ2-7, is GAGVSQTPSNKVTEKGKYVELRCDPISGHTALYWYRQSLGQGPEFLIYFQGTGAADDSGLPNDRFFAVRPEGSVSTLKIQRTERGDSAVYLCASSLGGRSYEQYFGPGTRLTVT.

The gene calls are TRBV5-1 and TRBJ2-7, with D possibly being TRBD1 (5 bases). In germline, CDR1 is SGHRS, CDR2 YFSETQ. CDR3 length equals 13 residues. The V end lost 0 bases, the J end lost 5 bases, and 9 bases lay between the germline ends. CDR3 residues: CASSLGGRNEQYF. CDR3 coding DNA: TGCGCCAGCAGCTTGGGGGGCCGGAACGAGCAGTACTTC.

V and J are TRBV11-3 and TRBJ2-1; 7 positions match TRBD2. Germline lookup yields CDR1 SGHNT and CDR2 YENEEA. With V trimmed by 4 bases and J by 5 bases, 11 bases remained unmatched. The CDR3 is made up of 16 amino acids. In DNA form, the CDR3 reads TGTGCCAGCAGCTACTCGCGGGAGAGTCGGAACAATGAGCAGTTCTTC. Encoded protein: CASSYSRESRNNEQFF.

The chain combines TRBV29-1 with TRBJ2-1; TRBD2 matches 7 bases. CDR1 and CDR2 (germline): SQVTM, ANQGSEA. This CDR3 is built from 13 residues. The V gene end was trimmed by 7 bases and the J gene end by 8 bases; junction bases not matched to a gene: 11. The CDR3 region is CSGWGEGPYEQFF. CDR3 DNA sequence: TGCAGCGGCTGGGGGGAGGGCCCATATGAGCAGTTCTTC.

This clone appeared a single time. The chain uses TRBV19 and TRBJ1-5; D remains ambiguous. CDR3 length: 14 amino acids. Germline assignment: CDR1 LNHDA and CDR2 SQIVND (reference sequence). The V gene lost 5 bases and the J gene lost 3 bases, with 11 bases spanning the gap. CDR3 sequence: CASSVGSNNQPQHF. As DNA, the CDR3 is TGTGCCAGTAGTGTAGGCAGTAACAATCAGCCCCAGCATTTT.

Only a few counts were recorded for this clone. The chain carries TRBV19 and TRBJ1-5; 7 nucleotides line up with TRBD1. V lost 5 bases, J lost 4 bases, and 5 bases stayed unmatched. The length of the CDR3 is 14 residues. Germline V CDR1 and CDR2: LNHDA, SQIVND (reference sequence). The CDR3 loop is CASSPDRFNQPQHF. The CDR3 DNA sequence: TGTGCCAGTAGTCCGGACAGGTTTAATCAGCCCCAGCATTTT.

V usage is TRBV27 and J usage is TRBJ2-1, with D uncertain. Germline V gene lookup returns CDR1 MNHEY and CDR2 SMNVEV (reference sequence). Trimming pared 3 bases from V and 2 bases from J, leaving 8 bases between. The CDR3 totals 14 residues. The CDR3 loop reads CASSFRLAYNEQFF. CDR3 coding DNA: TGTGCCAGCAGTTTCAGGCTCGCCTACAATGAGCAGTTCTTC.

The genes are TRBV5-1 and TRBJ1-6; D perhaps matches TRBD1 (5 bases). The CDR3 runs to 15 residues. The V and J ends lost 2 bases and 8 bases respectively, with 14 bases between them. In germline, CDR1 is SGHRS, CDR2 YFSETQ. CDR3 in DNA: TGCGCCAGCAGCTTCGAGTGGGGAGGGGATTCACCCCTCCACTTT. Protein sequence: CASSFEWGGDSPLHF.

The chain is built from TRBV12-5 and TRBJ2-1, with 14 bases identical to TRBD2. The V gene end was trimmed by 6 bases and the J gene end by 8 bases; junction bases not matched to a gene: 12. Germline V gives CDR1 LGHNT, CDR2 FRNRAP. This CDR3 is built from 17 residues. The CDR3 nucleotides read TGTGCTAGTGGCACCCGACTAGCGGGAGGGTACGGAGATGAGCAGTTCTTC. It is translated as CASGTRLAGGYGDEQFF.

This clone is a singleton in its sample. The chain has TRBV7-2 and TRBJ1-2; 12 nucleotides align to TRBD1. V shed 3 bases and J 8 bases; nucleotides not matched to a gene: 4. The CDR3 has 14 residues. Germline loops: CDR1 SGHTA, CDR2 FQGNSA. Written as DNA, the CDR3 is TGTGCCAGCAGCTTGGGACAGGGGGCCGAGGGCTACACCTTC. Amino acid sequence: CASSLGQGAEGYTF.

The chain recombines TRBV27 with TRBJ1-6; weak D call: TRBD1 (6 bases). V lost 6 bases and J 0 bases, leaving 6 bases between the germline ends. CDR1 and CDR2 from the germline V gene are MNHEY and SMNVEV (reference sequence). The CDR3 is 14 amino acids. For the CDR3, the DNA is TGTGCCAGCAGGGACAGCTCCTATAATTCACCCCTCCACTTT. This encodes CASRDSSYNSPLHF.

The J gene is TRBJ2-2, the V gene TRBV9, with TRBD1 matching 7 bases. The V segment lost 0 bases and the J segment 5 bases; nucleotides outside the gene matches: 4. CDR1 and CDR2 (germline): SGDLS, YYNGEE. This CDR3 has 15 residues. The CDR3, as DNA: TGTGCCAGCAGCGTAGAACAGGGGATGACCGGGGAGCTGTTTTTT. It specifies CASSVEQGMTGELFF.

The chain recombines TRBV19 with TRBJ2-1, with 9 bases fitting TRBD1. This CDR3 spans 16 amino acids. Germline V gene lookup returns CDR1 LNHDA and CDR2 SQIVND (reference sequence). V was clipped by 1 base and J by 7 bases; unmatched bases: 8. CDR3 sequence (DNA): TGTGCCAGTAGTATAGGGGGACAGGGAGGTAGGAATGAGCAGTTCTTC. Amino acid sequence: CASSIGGQGGRNEQFF.

Here the CDR3 DNA reads TGTGCCAGCACTCCTCTCGTCGGGGGCACTGAAGCTTTCTTT. It codes for CASTPLVGGTEAFF. V usage is TRBV5-5 and J usage is TRBJ1-1; possibly TRBD1 for D (5 bases). The germline CDR1 and CDR2 sequences are SGHKS and YYEKEE (reference sequence). The CDR3 is made up of 14 amino acids. Trimming took off 6 bases at V and 4 bases at J, with 16 bases between the two ends.

The CDR3 here is CASTTAGRNGYTF. In nucleotides, the CDR3 is TGTGCCAGCACCACCGCAGGGAGGAACGGCTACACCTTC. This sequence joins TRBV27 and TRBJ1-2; D is possibly TRBD1 (5 bases). The CDR3 contains 13 residues. Germline CDR1 reads MNHEY; CDR2 reads SMNVEV (reference sequence). Trimming removed 7 bases at V and 8 bases at J, with 17 bases between.